The next 32 T cell receptor beta chains were all read from a single sample in a study of T-cell reconstitution after alpha-beta-depleted transplantation in children. This sample's TCRbeta library carried unique molecular identifier barcodes. Via MiXCR, TCRdb re-called the PCR reads, giving one row per CDR3 protein. The table lists fewer than 550,000 distinct CDR3 sequences, over 9.5% of them singletons. Sequenced here: PBMCs, sampled before TCRalphabeta/CD19-depleted stem cell transplant. The receptors were gathered from a child aged 2 to 15 with inherited bone marrow failure, due to receive a stem cell transplant.

As for this clonotype: This may arise from a read error, as a much more abundant clone is one base away. The genes are TRBV29-1 and TRBJ2-2; TRBD1 matches at 7 bases. The CDR3 consists of 14 residues. The germline V gene encodes CDR1 SQVTM and CDR2 ANQGSEA. The DNA of the CDR3 is TGCACCGTGAGGGGGTGGGACAGCACCGGGGAGCTGTTTTTT. This translates into CTVRGWDSTGELFF.

This clonotype was detected many times. The J gene is TRBJ2-7, the V gene TRBV29-1; D may be TRBD1 (6 bases). Germline CDR1 reads SQVTM; CDR2 reads ANQGSEA. The CDR3 spans 15 residues. Trimming removed 5 bases from V and 2 bases from J, with 19 bases in between. CDR3 region: CSVRTGRKLPYEQYF. CDR3 DNA: TGCAGCGTTCGCACAGGGCGTAAATTACCCTACGAGCAGTACTTC.

The chain links TRBV2 to TRBJ2-7, with 8 bases lining up with TRBD1. The CDR3 sequence is 15 residues long. The V segment lost 3 bases and the J segment 1 base; nucleotides outside the gene matches: 5. Germline CDR1 reads SNHLY; CDR2 reads FYNNEI. The CDR3 sequence is CASSDKDRVSYEQYF. The DNA of the CDR3 is TGTGCCAGCAGTGACAAGGACAGGGTGTCCTACGAGCAGTACTTC.

In this sample, this clonotype turned up many times. V usage is TRBV29-1 and J usage is TRBJ1-2; D may be TRBD1 (5 bases). V shed 3 bases and J shed 12 bases, with 11 bases lying between them. Germline CDR1 is SQVTM and CDR2 is ANQGSEA. The CDR3 has 10 amino acids. Written as DNA, the CDR3 is TGCAGCGTTGACGATGGCAGGGACACCTTC. This encodes CSVDDGRDTF.

This clonotype was seen repeatedly, ten times or more. This chain joins TRBV7-2 and TRBJ2-7, with 9 bases matching TRBD2. J was trimmed by 5 bases and V by 7 bases; bases with no gene match: 9. The length of the CDR3 is 14 residues. Germline V gene sequence: CDR1 SGHTA, CDR2 FQGNSA. The CDR3 DNA follows: TGTGCCAGCACCCTAGTGGGACTAGCCAACGAGCAGTACTTC. This encodes CASTLVGLANEQYF.

This clonotype was found a few times. This chain joins TRBV7-9 and TRBJ2-7, with D unclear. The germline CDR1 and CDR2 sequences are SEHNR and FQNEAQ (reference sequence). The CDR3 length is 12 residues. Trimming cost V 5 bases and J 6 bases, with 11 bases left between them. The CDR3 region is CASSPASSEQYF. The CDR3 nucleotides read TGTGCCAGCAGCCCAGCCAGTAGCGAGCAGTACTTC.

The table lists this clonotype with many counts. This sequence joins TRBV29-1 and TRBJ2-1; 9 bases are a match to TRBD1. Germline V gene data show CDR1 as SQVTM and CDR2 as ANQGSEA. With 3 bases clipped from V and 7 bases from J, the junction kept 1 base outside the gene matches. The CDR3 is 12 residues long. Here the CDR3 DNA reads TGCAGCGTTGACGGGACAGGGAATGAGCAGTTCTTC. This gives the protein CSVDGTGNEQFF.

This clonotype was counted many times. The CDR3: CASGWQETQYF. The CDR3 DNA sequence: TGTGCGTCGGGTTGGCAAGAGACCCAGTACTTC. This sequence joins TRBV7-9 and TRBJ2-5; D call uncertain. The length of the CDR3 is 11 residues. Germline V gene data show CDR1 as SEHNR and CDR2 as FQNEAQ (reference sequence).

The genes are TRBV7-9 and TRBJ2-7; a possible D gene is TRBD1 (6 bases). The CDR3 has 13 residues. V was shortened by 1 base and J by 6 bases, with 10 bases between the two germline ends. CDR1 and CDR2 from the germline V gene are SEHNR and FQNEAQ (reference sequence). The DNA of the CDR3 is TGTGCCAGCAGCTTAGTACAGGGTCCCGAGCAGTACTTC. It encodes CASSLVQGPEQYF.

In its sample, this clonotype was seen many times. This sequence joins TRBV7-9 and TRBJ2-1, with 12 bases matching TRBD2. This CDR3 spans 15 amino acids. Germline V gives CDR1 SEHNR, CDR2 FQNEAQ (reference sequence). J lost 6 bases, V lost 5 bases, and 5 bases had no gene match. CDR3 residues: CASSAPSGRANEQFF. CDR3 nucleotides: TGTGCCAGCAGCGCCCCTAGCGGGAGGGCCAATGAGCAGTTCTTC. Complete variable domain (other parts from reference TRBV7-9 and TRBJ2-1): DTGVSQNPRHKITKRGQNVTFRCDPISEHNRLYWYRQTLGQGPEFLTYFQNEAQLEKSRLLSDRFSAERPKGSFSTLEIQRTEQGDSAMYLCASSAPSGRANEQFFGPGTRLTVL.

This clonotype was found many times. A junction end diverges from the germline sequence, so it may reflect a read error. J is TRBJ2-2 and V is TRBV6-4; D ambiguous. The V gene's germline CDR1 is MRHNA and CDR2 SNTAGT. This CDR3 is built from 20 residues. CDR3 sequence reads: CASSLFRPGRPIPNTGELFF. CDR3 DNA: TGTGCCAGCAGTCTTTTCCGCCCAGGACGGCCTATTCCGAATACCGGGGAGCTGTTTTTT.

This chain joins TRBV3-1 and TRBJ2-3; D not resolved. V was cut by 1 base and J by 4 bases, with 9 bases left in between. Germline CDR1 and CDR2: LGHDT and YNNKEL (reference sequence). There are 14 residues in the CDR3. CDR3 loop: CASSQGSSPDTQYF. Written as DNA, the CDR3 is TGTGCCAGCAGCCAAGGTTCTAGTCCAGATACGCAGTATTTT.

This clonotype was observed a handful of times. The rearrangement uses TRBV4-3 and TRBJ2-2; 8 bases match TRBD2. From germline, CDR1 is LGHNA and CDR2 YSLEER. Trimming took 1 base from V and 4 from J; bases not matched to a gene: 8. The length of the CDR3 is 17 residues. The CDR3 sequence: CASSQGPAGEVTGELFF. CDR3 nucleotides: TGCGCCAGCAGCCAAGGGCCAGCGGGAGAGGTCACCGGGGAGCTGTTTTTT.

The sample holds many counts of this clonotype. V and J are TRBV5-1 and TRBJ2-3; 14 bases line up with TRBD2. The junction had 18 bases not matched to a gene; V was cut back by 0 bases and J by 6 bases. The CDR3 has 21 residues. The V gene's germline CDR1 is SGHRS and CDR2 YFSETQ. For the CDR3, the DNA is TGCGCCAGCAGCTTGGCCCCCGGACTAGCGGGAGGCGCTATTTCCGTGGATACGCAGTATTTT. It is translated as CASSLAPGLAGGAISVDTQYF.

At least ten counts were recorded for this clonotype. The chain is built from TRBV12-3 or TRBV12-4 and TRBJ1-1, with TRBD1 identical over 8 bases. There are 16 residues in the CDR3. V lost 2 bases to trimming and J lost 8 bases; unmatched junction nucleotides: 13. The CDR3, as DNA: TGTGCCAGCAGTTTAATCATTGCAGGGGGCCGGTCGGAAGCTTTCTTT. This codes for CASSLIIAGGRSEAFF.

This clonotype was detected many times. The V call is TRBV15, the J call TRBJ2-7; D gene unclear. The germline V and J ends were trimmed by 5 bases and 5 bases, with 13 bases remaining between them. This CDR3 is 13 amino acids long. Per the germline V gene, CDR1 is LNHNV and CDR2 is YYDKDF (reference sequence). The CDR3 is CATSYLTGDEQYF. For the CDR3, the DNA is TGTGCCACCAGCTACCTAACTGGGGACGAGCAGTACTTC. Full variable domain (remainder filled in from reference TRBV15 and TRBJ2-7): DAMVIQNPRYQVTQFGKPVTLSCSQTLNHNVMYWYQQKSSQAPKLLFHYYDKDFNNEADTPDNFQSRRPNTSFCFLDIRSPGLGDTAMYLCATSYLTGDEQYFGPGTRLTVT.

This clonotype was recorded many times. This chain links TRBV4-3 with TRBJ1-5; D ambiguous. Between the trimmed V and J ends, which lost 0 bases and 1 base, there was a span of 7 bases. CDR3 size: 15 residues. The germline CDR1 and CDR2 sequences are LGHNA and YSLEER. The CDR3 DNA sequence: TGCGCCAGCAGCCAAGATTCTGGGAGCAATCAGCCCCAGCATTTT. Residues: CASSQDSGSNQPQHF.

For this clonotype: A much larger clone sits a single nucleotide away, making a read error possible. The rearrangement joins TRBV15 to TRBJ2-7, with 10 nucleotides matching TRBD1. The CDR3 covers 15 residues. The germline V gene encodes CDR1 LNHNV and CDR2 YYDKDF (reference sequence). CDR3 coding DNA: TGTGCCACCAGCAGACCGGGACAGGGGATCTACGAGCAGCACTTC. Translated: CATSRPGQGIYEQHF.

Many counts were recorded for this clonotype. V and J are TRBV6-2 or TRBV6-3 and TRBJ2-3; TRBD2 matches 7 bases. The CDR3 contains 15 residues. Germline values: CDR1 MNHEY, CDR2 SVGEGT. J was trimmed by 2 bases and V by 4 bases; bases with no gene match: 6. The CDR3: CASSSPSGSTDTQYF. CDR3 nucleotide sequence: TGTGCCAGCAGTTCTCCTAGCGGATCCACAGATACGCAGTATTTT.

The chain is built from TRBV25-1 and TRBJ2-5; TRBD1 matches 9 bases. The CDR3 spans 18 residues. Germline V gives CDR1 MGHDK, CDR2 SYGVNS. The junction had 16 bases not matched to a gene; V was cut back by 3 bases and J by 5 bases. The CDR3 protein is CASSERAGQGRGKETQYF. The CDR3, as DNA: TGTGCCAGCAGTGAGCGTGCGGGACAGGGTAGAGGAAAGGAGACCCAGTACTTC.

At least ten counts were recorded for this clonotype. V is TRBV6-1 and J is TRBJ2-7; D might be TRBD1 (6 bases). In germline, CDR1 is MNHNS, CDR2 SASEGT. The CDR3 consists of 14 residues. V lost 5 bases, J lost 1 base, and 12 bases lay in between. CDR3 region: CASSPRTVSYEQYF. The CDR3 DNA follows: TGTGCCAGCAGTCCCCGGACAGTATCCTACGAGCAGTACTTC.

The table lists this clonotype with many counts. V and J are TRBV20-1 and TRBJ2-1; 7 bases line up with TRBD1. In germline, CDR1 is DFQATT, CDR2 SNEGSKA (reference sequence). The CDR3 extends over 15 amino acids. V lost 2 bases to trimming and J lost 7 bases; unmatched junction nucleotides: 11. CDR3 sequence reads: CSARPRDSPINEQFF. The DNA of the CDR3 is TGCAGTGCTAGACCCCGGGACAGCCCCATTAATGAGCAGTTCTTC.

The rearrangement uses TRBV20-1 and TRBJ2-1; D is ambiguous. This CDR3 spans 12 amino acids. The germline CDR1 and CDR2 sequences are DFQATT and SNEGSKA (reference sequence). Between the trimmed V and J ends, which lost 3 bases and 5 bases, there was a span of 8 bases. CDR3 bases: TGCAGTGCTAGCGGCACGAACAATGAGCAGTTCTTC. Translation: CSASGTNNEQFF.

This clonotype was seen at least ten times. This CDR3 reads CASTPGTGAENIQYF. CDR3 DNA: TGCGCCAGCACCCCGGGGACAGGGGCGGAAAACATTCAGTACTTC. The J gene is TRBJ2-4, the V gene TRBV4-3, with 10 nucleotides matching TRBD1. The CDR3 is 15 amino acids. Trimming at V came to 7 bases and at J to 5 bases, leaving 8 bases not matched to a gene. CDR1 is LGHNA and CDR2 is YSLEER in the germline V gene.

There are many counts of this clonotype. V is TRBV27 and J is TRBJ2-4; a possible D gene is TRBD2 (6 bases). The germline V gene encodes CDR1 MNHEY and CDR2 SMNVEV (reference sequence). Trimming removed 3 bases at V and 5 bases at J, with 14 bases between. The CDR3 sequence is 15 residues long. CDR3 in DNA: TGTGCCAGCAGTTTCCGGGAGTCCCCCGAAAACATTCAGTACTTC. Protein product: CASSFRESPENIQYF.

This clonotype occurred many times. The V gene is TRBV7-2, the J gene TRBJ1-5, with unresolved D. V gave up 1 base and J gave up 0 bases, with 7 bases separating them. Germline CDR1 and CDR2: SGHTA and FQGNSA. CDR3 length: 15 residues. CDR3 nucleotide sequence: TGTGCCAGCAGCTTAGGCGCAGTTAGCAATCAGCCCCAGCATTTT. Translating gives CASSLGAVSNQPQHF.

In its sample, this clonotype was seen many times. The J gene is TRBJ1-4, the V gene TRBV12-3 or TRBV12-4; D not certain. V was trimmed by 4 bases and J by 8 bases, leaving 5 bases between them. CDR3 length: 11 residues. CDR3 DNA sequence: TGTGCCAGCAGTTCGGGCGAAAAACTGTTTTTT. Its protein is CASSSGEKLFF.

This clonotype occurred many times. This sequence joins TRBV5-1 and TRBJ2-3; TRBD1 matches at 10 bases. The CDR3 is made up of 16 amino acids. Germline V gene lookup returns CDR1 SGHRS and CDR2 YFSETQ. The junction had 4 bases not matched to a gene; V was cut back by 0 bases and J by 3 bases. CDR3 DNA sequence: TGCGCCAGCAGCTTGGATCCGGGACAGGGGACAGATACGCAGTATTTT. This codes for CASSLDPGQGTDTQYF. Based on the CDR3 plus reference TRBV5-1 and TRBJ2-3, the full variable domain is KAGVTQTPRYLIKTRGQQVTLSCSPISGHRSVSWYQQTPGQGLQFLFEYFSETQRNKGNFPGRFSGRQFSNSRSEMNVSTLELGDSALYLCASSLDPGQGTDTQYFGPGTRLTVL.

In its sample, this clonotype was seen many times. This chain links TRBV7-9 with TRBJ2-7; 7 positions match TRBD1. The CDR3 has 16 amino acids. V was clipped by 4 bases and J by 4 bases; unmatched bases: 13. From germline, CDR1 is SEHNR and CDR2 FQNEAQ (reference sequence). The CDR3 coding sequence is TGTGCCAGCAGCTCCCGGACAGGCAAGATGGTTTACGAGCAGTACTTC. It is translated as CASSSRTGKMVYEQYF.

This chain connects TRBV5-6 to TRBJ2-1; 7 positions match TRBD1. The CDR3 is made up of 14 amino acids. Per germline, CDR1 SGHDT and CDR2 YYEEEE. V lost 4 bases, J lost 3 bases, and 4 bases stayed unmatched. The CDR3 spells CASSPDRRYNEQFF. CDR3 in DNA: TGTGCCAGCAGCCCGGACAGGCGCTACAATGAGCAGTTCTTC.

This chain uses TRBV28 with TRBJ2-1, with unresolved D. CDR1 is MDHEN and CDR2 is SYDVKM in the germline V gene. V lost 7 bases and J 0 bases, leaving 10 bases between the germline ends. The CDR3 totals 14 residues. The CDR3 here is CASTSPGSYNEQFF. CDR3 nucleotides: TGTGCCAGCACCTCCCCCGGCTCCTACAATGAGCAGTTCTTC.

This sequence joins TRBV5-1 and TRBJ1-1; the match to TRBD1 covers 7 bases. The junction had 12 bases not matched to a gene; V was cut back by 6 bases and J by 1 base. CDR3 length equals 16 residues. Per germline, CDR1 SGHRS and CDR2 YFSETQ. The CDR3 spells CASTQGPSPPNTEAFF. The CDR3 nucleotides read TGCGCCAGCACACAGGGGCCTTCCCCCCCGAACACTGAAGCTTTCTTT.